Sequencing of this T cell receptor beta chain was carried out in a study of blood T cells in healthy people across ages. General study points: Per million T cells, TCR beta diversity dropped roughly linearly as age increased. Across samples, TCR beta diversity tracked strongly with naive T cell percentage.

The CDR3 has 15 amino acids. Germline trimming cut 6 bases from V and 2 bases from J; bases unmatched to any gene: 6. Germline V gene sequence: CDR1 MNHEY, CDR2 SVGEGT. It was with a sample-barcoded 5' primer and a J-beta primer mix that a second PCR of about 6 to 12 cycles was run. Individual samples furnished no less than 2.5 million CDR3-containing paired-end reads apiece. In TCRdb, the 5' RACE reads were re-called with MiXCR into one record per CDR3 protein. The sample shows roughly 1.6 million distinct CDR3 sequences, roughly 32% of them seen only once. A remark on this clonotype: The antigen is undetermined.

The sequence was obtained from a woman in her twenties or thirties in good health. Sequencing was carried out using blood. The chain has TRBV6-2 or TRBV6-3 and TRBJ2-7; 11 bases align to TRBD2. This CDR3 reads CASRGLAALAYEQYF. CDR3 DNA: TGTGCCAGCAGGGGACTAGCGGCTCTCGCCTACGAGCAGTACTTC.